The source of this TCR beta chain is a study of blood T cells in healthy people across ages. Broader study findings: The long-lived group displayed more naive CD4+ cells, plus higher diversity, than the aged donors did.

The table lists this clonotype with a few counts. Antigen unknown. With 8 bases removed from V and 3 bases from J, the gap between germline ends came to 19 bases. Looked up from germline, CDR1 is SNHLY and CDR2 is FYNNEI. The CDR3 has 15 residues. The use of a sample-barcoded 5' primer and a J-beta primer mix characterized a second PCR of roughly 7 to 11 cycles. TCRdb fed the 5' RACE reads into MiXCR, producing one record per CDR3 protein. Of more than 650,000 distinct CDR3 sequences listed, about 20% are singletons. This chain uses TRBV2 with TRBJ2-5, with D possibly being TRBD2 (5 bases). The sequencing input was blood. This receptor was identified in a man between 70 and 80 years old in good health. CDR3: CASDRQTKAEETQYF. For the CDR3, the DNA is TGTGCCAGCGATAGGCAGACTAAAGCAGAAGAGACCCAGTACTTC.